This TCR beta chain came from a study of shared clonotypes between healthy human individuals (dated by TCRdb to the early 2020s). Study-wide context: The cohort comprised a couple of women and three men aged 18 to 49 years. Per donor, three plates each were used for CD4 naive and CD4 memory, two for CD8 naive, and one for CD8 memory. To estimate repertoire size and how much clonotype sharing occurs between individuals, the study deeply sequenced the blood TCR repertoires of roughly 5 healthy adults. To increase sequencing depth and limit assay-specific biases, TCR repertoire library preparation and sequencing were carried out by different laboratories using diverse techniques. Each donor's leukapheresis produced roughly between roughly 0.85 and 9.5 billion PBMCs.

Worth noting for this clone: The antigen it binds to is not known. No much larger clone exists at a distance of one base, and base qualities are not known.

Using the deep immunoSEQ assay, multiplex PCR amplified TCR CDR3 regions from genomic DNA. Genomic DNA extracted from each cell subset was distributed evenly over all wells of several immunoSEQ 96-well plates, and each plate served as one replicate. For sorted subsets, 200 to 250 ng of genomic DNA, equivalent to roughly 30,000 T cell genomes, went into each replicate PCR. Purified libraries were quantified with a Qubit 3.0 fluorometer, sized on a Bioanalyzer 2100, and re-quantified with the KAPA Library Quantification kit. A separate single-read 150-cycle Illumina NextSeq 550 flow cell was used to sequence each immunoSEQ 96-well plate. Processing in the source paper ran as follows. Because only junctional sequences without quality scores were contained in the immunoSEQ output, filtering matching that applied to full-length reads could not be performed. To assign V/J genes and CDR3, sequences were annotated against IMGT germline references using PyIR, a Python wrapper for IgBLAST v1.9. Reads were removed for weak V/J assignments (E-value above 1e-6), missing CDR3, stop codons, out-of-frame junctions, or ambiguous translated residues. V3J clonotypes were defined as sequences sharing the same inferred V gene, J gene, and CDR3 amino acid sequence. The percentage overlap between two repertoires was calculated by dividing the number of shared unique clonotypes by the size of the smaller repertoire. Richness of each repertoire was evaluated using RTK rarefaction, the Chao1 estimator, and Recon v2.1 estimates of unobserved clonotypes. For all TCRbeta clonotypes obtained by the gDNA method from several donors, generation probabilities were computed with OLGA. As stored in TCRdb, this immuneACCESS dataset retains in-frame rearrangements with V and J assigned. A fraction of the clones does not appear; measured against another copy, unresolved V genes explain less than half of the discrepancy, and the remainder lacks a known reason. The DNA was the basis for D and trimming; V, J and clone size are from that table. Present in this sample are 2 million to 3 million clones, approximately 90% of which were seen just once. The ten largest clones take up over 0.12% of the sample.

The CDR3, cysteine through phenylalanine, is 17 amino acids long. Here the CDR3 DNA is all that survives: 51 bases in frame from base 1. The V end gives up 0 bases and the J end 0 bases, leaving 2 bases in the junction not matched to a gene. Per the germline V gene, SGHAT is the CDR1 and FQNNGV is the CDR2. The donors were healthy, HIV-negative adults who had no recently reported acute infections or vaccinations. Only Caucasian adults living in Nashville, Tennessee, USA were represented among the donors. CD4+ T cells were enriched by magnetic negative selection, after which naive cells were positively selected on CD45RA and the negative fraction was taken as the memory subset. Blood was obtained by leukapheresis, after which PBMCs were separated by Ficoll-Histopaque density gradient centrifugation and cryopreserved in liquid nitrogen vapor phase. Analytical flow cytometry was used to check the purity and quantity of each magnetically sorted T cell population. Each sorted fraction had its genomic DNA isolated and then quantified by UV absorbance on a Nanodrop 2000c.

Results the study describes overall, beyond this receptor: Only blood was sampled, and tissue TCR repertoires likely differ from those in blood. Clonotypes shared by all four sorted-subset donors showed higher generation probabilities than non-shared clonotypes. Based on pairwise subsampling, the degree of clonotype sharing among donors was expected to be affected by sequencing depth. Because the study included only a small number of donors, the genetic and exposure-history diversity represented was limited. Approximately 5% of naive CD4, 3.5% of naive CD8, roughly 2.5% of memory CD4, and 0.4% of memory CD8 clonotypes were shared across a few donors. Rarefaction of sorted-subset datasets indicated incomplete sequencing despite the large sequencing depth. Larger estimated clonotype richness was generally found for naive subsets than for memory subsets.

The receptor's source is a man aged 18 to 29 in good health. The sequence joins TRBV11-2 to TRBJ2-5; 12 central bases correspond to TRBD2. The source material was naive CD4+ T cells sorted from blood. The cell subset or site label of this sample denotes: CD45RA+ positively selected. The DNA reads TGTGCCAGCAGCTTAGACCCTAGCGGGAGGGACCAAGAGACCCAGTACTTC. This gives the protein CASSLDPSGRDQETQYF.